Detailed here is one T cell receptor beta chain. The data were obtained in a study of low-dose radiotherapy and immunotherapy resistance in tumors. First-strand cDNA used TRAV- and TRBV-specific primers, covering alpha and beta chains. Amplification of TCRs used a constant-region primer and V-primer adapter for approximately 19 PCR cycles. MiXCR was run by TCRdb on the reads, yielding one entry per CDR3 protein. Of 13,000 or so distinct CDR3 sequences detected, roughly 70% appear once; the ten largest clones hold 4.5% to 5%. CDR3 length equals 16 residues. The germline V gene has CDR1 LGHDT and CDR2 YNNKEL (reference sequence). The ends lost 0 bases at V and 3 bases at J; junction bases unmatched: 3.

This rearrangement joins TRBV3-1 to TRBJ2-1, with 9 positions matching TRBD2. This sequence originates from a human donor with advanced metastatic prostate, ovarian, gallbladder or colorectal cancer (not recorded which). This table probably holds off-target reads from a library built for another chain. DNA for the CDR3: TGTGCCAGCAGCCAAGAGGGCGGGGGGGGCTACAATGAGCAGTTCTTC. It specifies CASSQEGGGGYNEQFF.